This T cell receptor beta chain is drawn from a study of cytomegalovirus exposure and HLA in healthy donors. For the study at large: Among around 400 genotyped donors, around 82% fell in the Caucasian-associated ancestry cluster.

General study results and limits: Three chains linked to CMV were shown in vitro to be specific for CMV antigens. Sequence variants that were highly shared formed a cluster that was likely a sequencing artifact.

A note on this clone: Antigen specificity is unknown.

The study ran its PCR with 60 Vbeta and 13 Jbeta primers. As originally analysed: About 10 million shared chains were among around 78 million unique TCR beta chains counted in a later analysis. The repertoire was sequenced with immunoSEQ multiplex PCR; TCRdb's copy has only in-frame clones and lacks some. D and trimming were read from the DNA, whereas the V and J calls and clone size are those reported in that table. Found here are under 120,000 clones, 74% of them singletons; the top ten hold about 2.6%. Sequencing was carried out using PBMCs. The TCR originated in a man between 45 and 60 years old in good health and CMV-seropositive.

CDR3 nucleotides: TGCGCCAGCAGTTTCCGAGCGGGCAGCTCCTACAATGAGCAGTTCTTC. It codes for CASSFRAGSSYNEQFF. The chain combines TRBV5-1 with TRBJ2-1; D perhaps matches TRBD2 (6 bases). This CDR3 is built from 16 residues. Trimming shortened V by 5 bases and J by 0 bases, and 15 bases separated the two germline ends. Germline V gene data show CDR1 as SGHRS and CDR2 as YFSETQ.